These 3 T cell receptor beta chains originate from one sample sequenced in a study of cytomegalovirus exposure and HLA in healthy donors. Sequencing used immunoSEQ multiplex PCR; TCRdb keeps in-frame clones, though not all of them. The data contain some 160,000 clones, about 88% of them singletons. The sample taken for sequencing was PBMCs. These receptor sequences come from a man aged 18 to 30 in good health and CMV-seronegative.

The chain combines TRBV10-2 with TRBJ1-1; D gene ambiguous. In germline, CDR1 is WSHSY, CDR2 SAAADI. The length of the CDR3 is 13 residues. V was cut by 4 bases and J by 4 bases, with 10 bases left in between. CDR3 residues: CASSGYPVTEAFF. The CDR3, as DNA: TGCGCCAGCAGTGGTTATCCGGTCACTGAAGCTTTCTTT.

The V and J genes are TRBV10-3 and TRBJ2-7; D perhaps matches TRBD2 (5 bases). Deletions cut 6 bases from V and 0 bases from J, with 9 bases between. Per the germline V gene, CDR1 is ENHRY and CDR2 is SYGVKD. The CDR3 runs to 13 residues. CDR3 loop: CAISGTSSYEQYV. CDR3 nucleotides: TGTGCCATCAGCGGAACTAGCTCCTACGAGCAGTACGTC.

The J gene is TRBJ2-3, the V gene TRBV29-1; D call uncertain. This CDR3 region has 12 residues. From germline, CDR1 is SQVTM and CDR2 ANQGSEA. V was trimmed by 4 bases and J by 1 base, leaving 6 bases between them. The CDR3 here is CSVVGGTDTQYF. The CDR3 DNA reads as TGCAGCGTTGTAGGAGGCACAGATACGCAGTATTTT.